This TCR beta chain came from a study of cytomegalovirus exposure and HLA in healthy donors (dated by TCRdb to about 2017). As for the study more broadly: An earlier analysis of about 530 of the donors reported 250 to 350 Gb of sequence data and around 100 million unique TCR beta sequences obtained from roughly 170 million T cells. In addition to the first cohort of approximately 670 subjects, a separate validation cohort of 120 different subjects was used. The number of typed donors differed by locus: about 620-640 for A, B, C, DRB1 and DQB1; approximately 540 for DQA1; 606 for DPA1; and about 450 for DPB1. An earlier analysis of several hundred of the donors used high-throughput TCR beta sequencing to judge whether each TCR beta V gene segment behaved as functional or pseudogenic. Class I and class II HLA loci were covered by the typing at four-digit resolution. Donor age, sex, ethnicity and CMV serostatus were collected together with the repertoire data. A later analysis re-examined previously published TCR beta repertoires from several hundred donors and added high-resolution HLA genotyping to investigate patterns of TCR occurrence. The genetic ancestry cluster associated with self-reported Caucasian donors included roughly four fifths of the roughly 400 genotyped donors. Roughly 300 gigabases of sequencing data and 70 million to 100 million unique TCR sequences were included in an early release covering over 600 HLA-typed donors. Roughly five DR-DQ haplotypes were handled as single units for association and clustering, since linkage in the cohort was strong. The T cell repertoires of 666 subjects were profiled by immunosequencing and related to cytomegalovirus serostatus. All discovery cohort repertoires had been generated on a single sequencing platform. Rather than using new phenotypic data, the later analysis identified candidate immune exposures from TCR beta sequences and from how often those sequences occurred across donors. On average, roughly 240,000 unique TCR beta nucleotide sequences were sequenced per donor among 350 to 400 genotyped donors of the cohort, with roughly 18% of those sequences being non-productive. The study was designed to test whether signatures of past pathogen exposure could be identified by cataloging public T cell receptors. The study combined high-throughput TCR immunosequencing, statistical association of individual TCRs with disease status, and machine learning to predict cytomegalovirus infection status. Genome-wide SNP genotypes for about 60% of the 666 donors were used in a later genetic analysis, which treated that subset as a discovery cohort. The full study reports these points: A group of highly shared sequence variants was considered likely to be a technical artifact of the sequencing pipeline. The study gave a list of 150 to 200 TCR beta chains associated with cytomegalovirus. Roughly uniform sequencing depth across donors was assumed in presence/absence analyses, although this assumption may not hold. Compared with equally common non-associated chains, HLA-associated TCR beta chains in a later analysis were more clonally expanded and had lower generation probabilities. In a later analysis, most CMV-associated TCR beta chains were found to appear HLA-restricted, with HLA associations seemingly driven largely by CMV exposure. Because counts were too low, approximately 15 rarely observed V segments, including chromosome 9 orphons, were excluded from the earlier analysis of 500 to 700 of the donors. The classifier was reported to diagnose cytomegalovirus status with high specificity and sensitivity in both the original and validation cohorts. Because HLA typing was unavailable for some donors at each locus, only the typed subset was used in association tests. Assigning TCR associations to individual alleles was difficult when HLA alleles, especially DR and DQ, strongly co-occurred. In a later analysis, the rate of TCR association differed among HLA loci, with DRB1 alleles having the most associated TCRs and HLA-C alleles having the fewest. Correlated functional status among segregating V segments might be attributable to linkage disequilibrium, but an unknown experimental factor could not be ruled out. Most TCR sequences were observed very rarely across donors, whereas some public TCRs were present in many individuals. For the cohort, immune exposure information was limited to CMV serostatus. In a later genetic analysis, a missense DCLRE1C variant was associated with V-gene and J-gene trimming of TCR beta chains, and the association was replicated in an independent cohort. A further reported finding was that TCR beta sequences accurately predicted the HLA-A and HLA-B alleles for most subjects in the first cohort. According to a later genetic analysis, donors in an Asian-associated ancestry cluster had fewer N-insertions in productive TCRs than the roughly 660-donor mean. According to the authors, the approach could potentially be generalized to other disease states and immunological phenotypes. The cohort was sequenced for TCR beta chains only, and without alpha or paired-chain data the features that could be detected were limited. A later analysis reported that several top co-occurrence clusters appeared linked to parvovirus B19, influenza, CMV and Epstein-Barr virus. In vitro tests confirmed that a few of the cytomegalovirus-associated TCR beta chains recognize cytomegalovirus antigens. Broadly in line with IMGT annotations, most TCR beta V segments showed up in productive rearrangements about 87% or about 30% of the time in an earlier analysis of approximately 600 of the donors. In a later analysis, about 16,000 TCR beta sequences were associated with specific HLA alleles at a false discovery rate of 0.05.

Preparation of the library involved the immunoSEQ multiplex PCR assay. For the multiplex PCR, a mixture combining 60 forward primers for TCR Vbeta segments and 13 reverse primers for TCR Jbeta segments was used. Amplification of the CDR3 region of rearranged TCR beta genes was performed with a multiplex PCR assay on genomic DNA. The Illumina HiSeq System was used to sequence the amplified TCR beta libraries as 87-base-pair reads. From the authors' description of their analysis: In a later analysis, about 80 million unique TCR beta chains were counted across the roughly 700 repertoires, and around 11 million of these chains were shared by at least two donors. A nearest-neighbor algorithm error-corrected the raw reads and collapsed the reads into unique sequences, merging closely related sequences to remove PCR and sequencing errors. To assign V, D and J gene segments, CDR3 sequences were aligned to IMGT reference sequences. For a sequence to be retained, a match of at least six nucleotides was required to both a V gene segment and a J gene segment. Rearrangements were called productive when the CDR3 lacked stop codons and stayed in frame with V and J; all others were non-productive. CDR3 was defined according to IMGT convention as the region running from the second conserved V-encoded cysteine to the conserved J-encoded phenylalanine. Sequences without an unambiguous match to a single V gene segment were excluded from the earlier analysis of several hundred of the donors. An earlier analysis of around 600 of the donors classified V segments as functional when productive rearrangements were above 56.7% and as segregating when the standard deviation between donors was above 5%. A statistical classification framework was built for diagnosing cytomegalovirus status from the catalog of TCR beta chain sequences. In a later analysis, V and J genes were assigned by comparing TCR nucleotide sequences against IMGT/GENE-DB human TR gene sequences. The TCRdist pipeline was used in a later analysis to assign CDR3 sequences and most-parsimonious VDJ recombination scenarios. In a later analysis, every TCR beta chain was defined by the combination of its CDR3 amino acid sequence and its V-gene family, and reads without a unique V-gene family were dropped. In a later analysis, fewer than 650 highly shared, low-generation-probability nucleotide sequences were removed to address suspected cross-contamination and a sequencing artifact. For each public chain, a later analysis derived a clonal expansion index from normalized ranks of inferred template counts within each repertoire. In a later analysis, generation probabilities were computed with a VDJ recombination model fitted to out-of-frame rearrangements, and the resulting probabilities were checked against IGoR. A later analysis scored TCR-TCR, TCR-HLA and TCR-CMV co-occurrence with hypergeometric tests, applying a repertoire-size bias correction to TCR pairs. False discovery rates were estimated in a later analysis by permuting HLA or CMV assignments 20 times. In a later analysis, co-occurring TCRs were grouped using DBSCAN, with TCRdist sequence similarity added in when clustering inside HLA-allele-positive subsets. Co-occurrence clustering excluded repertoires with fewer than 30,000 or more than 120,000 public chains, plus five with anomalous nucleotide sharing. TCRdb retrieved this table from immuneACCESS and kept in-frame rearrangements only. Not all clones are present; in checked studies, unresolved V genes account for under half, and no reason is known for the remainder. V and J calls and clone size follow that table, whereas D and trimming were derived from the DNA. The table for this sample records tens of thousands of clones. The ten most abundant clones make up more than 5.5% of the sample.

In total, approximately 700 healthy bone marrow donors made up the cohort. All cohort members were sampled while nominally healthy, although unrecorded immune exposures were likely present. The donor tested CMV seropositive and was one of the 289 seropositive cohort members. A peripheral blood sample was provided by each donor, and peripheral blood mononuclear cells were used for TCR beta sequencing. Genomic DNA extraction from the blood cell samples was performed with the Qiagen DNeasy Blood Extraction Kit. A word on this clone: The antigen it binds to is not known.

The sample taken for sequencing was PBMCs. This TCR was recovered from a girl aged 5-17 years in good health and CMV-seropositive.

Here is the DNA: TGTGCCAGCAGCTTATTGACATACGAGCAGTACTTC. Its translation reads: CASSLLTYEQYF. The chain is assembled from TRBV7-9 and TRBJ2-7; the D gene is not confidently resolved. CDR1 SEHNR and CDR2 FQNEAQ are derived from the germline V gene (reference sequence). The CDR3, from cysteine to phenylalanine, totals 12 residues. Only CDR3 DNA is held: 36 bases, read in frame from base 1. V and J are truncated by 2 bases and 4 bases respectively, leaving an intervening sequence of 6 bases.